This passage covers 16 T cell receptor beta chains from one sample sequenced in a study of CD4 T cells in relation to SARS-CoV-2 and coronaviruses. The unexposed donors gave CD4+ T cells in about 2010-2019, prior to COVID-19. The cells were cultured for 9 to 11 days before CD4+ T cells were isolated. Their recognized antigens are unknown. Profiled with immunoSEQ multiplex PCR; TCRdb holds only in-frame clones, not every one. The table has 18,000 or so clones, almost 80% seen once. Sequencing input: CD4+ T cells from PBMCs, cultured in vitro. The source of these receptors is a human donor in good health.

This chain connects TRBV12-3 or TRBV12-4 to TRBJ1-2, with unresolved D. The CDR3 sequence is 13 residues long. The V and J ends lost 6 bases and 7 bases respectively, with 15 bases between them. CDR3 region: CASSPEPVVGYTF. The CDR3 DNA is TGTGCCAGCAGCCCGGAACCGGTGGTTGGCTACACCTTC.

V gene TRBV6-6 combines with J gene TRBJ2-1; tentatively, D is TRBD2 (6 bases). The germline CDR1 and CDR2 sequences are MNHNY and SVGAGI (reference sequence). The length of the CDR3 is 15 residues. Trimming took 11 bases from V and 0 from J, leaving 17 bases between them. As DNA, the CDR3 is TGTGCCGGAGCGACTAGACAAAGCTCCTACAATGAGCAGTTCTTC. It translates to CAGATRQSSYNEQFF.

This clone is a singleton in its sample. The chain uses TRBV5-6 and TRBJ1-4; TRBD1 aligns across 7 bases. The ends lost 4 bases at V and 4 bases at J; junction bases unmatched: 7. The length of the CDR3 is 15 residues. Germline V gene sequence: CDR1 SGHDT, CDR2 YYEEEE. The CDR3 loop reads CASSGGQDLNEKLFF. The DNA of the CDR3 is TGTGCCAGCAGCGGCGGACAGGACCTTAATGAAAAACTGTTTTTT.

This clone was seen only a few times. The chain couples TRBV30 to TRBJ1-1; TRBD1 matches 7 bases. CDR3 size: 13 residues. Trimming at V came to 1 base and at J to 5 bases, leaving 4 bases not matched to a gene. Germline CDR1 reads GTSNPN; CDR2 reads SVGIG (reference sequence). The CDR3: CAWSGDRRTEAFF. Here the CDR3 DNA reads TGTGCCTGGAGTGGGGACAGAAGGACTGAAGCTTTCTTT.

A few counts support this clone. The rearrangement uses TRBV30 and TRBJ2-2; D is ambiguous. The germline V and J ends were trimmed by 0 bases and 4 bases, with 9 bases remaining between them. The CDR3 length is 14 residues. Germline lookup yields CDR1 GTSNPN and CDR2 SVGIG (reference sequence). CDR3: CAWSVGVITGELFF. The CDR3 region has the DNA TGTGCCTGGAGTGTTGGAGTTATCACCGGGGAGCTGTTTTTT.

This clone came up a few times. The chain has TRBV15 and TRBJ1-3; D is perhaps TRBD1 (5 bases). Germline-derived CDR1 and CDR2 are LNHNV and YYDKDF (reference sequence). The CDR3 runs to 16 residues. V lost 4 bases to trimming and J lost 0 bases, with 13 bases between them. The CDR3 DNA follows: TGTGCCACCAGCACCAGAAGACAGCACTCTGGAAACACCATATATTTT. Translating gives CATSTRRQHSGNTIYF.

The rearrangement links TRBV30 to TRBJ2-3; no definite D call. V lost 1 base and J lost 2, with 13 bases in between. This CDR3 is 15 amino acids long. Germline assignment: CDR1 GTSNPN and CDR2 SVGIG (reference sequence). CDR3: CAWSAPGPNTDTQYF. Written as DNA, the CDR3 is TGTGCCTGGAGTGCCCCAGGACCCAACACAGATACGCAGTATTTT.

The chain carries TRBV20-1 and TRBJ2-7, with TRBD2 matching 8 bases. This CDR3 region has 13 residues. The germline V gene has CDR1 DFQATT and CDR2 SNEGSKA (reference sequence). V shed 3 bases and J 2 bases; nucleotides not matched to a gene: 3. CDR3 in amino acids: CSASVGRAYEQYF. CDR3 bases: TGCAGTGCTAGTGTCGGGAGGGCCTACGAGCAGTACTTC.

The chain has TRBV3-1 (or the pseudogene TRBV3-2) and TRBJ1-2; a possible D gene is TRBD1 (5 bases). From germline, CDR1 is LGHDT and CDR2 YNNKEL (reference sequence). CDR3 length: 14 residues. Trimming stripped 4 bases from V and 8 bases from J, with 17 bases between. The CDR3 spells CASSREQGVGGYTF. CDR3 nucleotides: TGTGCCAGCAGCCGAGAGCAAGGGGTCGGAGGCTACACCTTC.

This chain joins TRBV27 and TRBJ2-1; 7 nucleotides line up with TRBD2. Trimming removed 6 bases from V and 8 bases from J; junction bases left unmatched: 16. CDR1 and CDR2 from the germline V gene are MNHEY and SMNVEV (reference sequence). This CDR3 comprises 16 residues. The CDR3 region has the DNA TGTGCCAGCAGGAAGGGGCGGGAGCTGGCTGGGGATGAGCAGTTCTTC. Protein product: CASRKGRELAGDEQFF.

The CDR3 sequence is CASSQGWLGVQPQHF. The CDR3 DNA sequence: TGTGCCAGCAGCCAAGGTTGGCTTGGCGTTCAGCCCCAGCATTTT. The V gene is TRBV3-1 (or the pseudogene TRBV3-2), the J gene TRBJ1-5; D remains unclear. Germline CDR1 and CDR2: LGHDT and YNNKEL (reference sequence). V lost 1 base, J lost 6 bases, and 13 bases lay in between. The length of the CDR3 is 15 residues.

The CDR3, as DNA: TGTGCCAGCAGTGAACAACTAGCGGGAGGAACCGGGGAGCTGTTTTTT. This sequence encodes CASSEQLAGGTGELFF. The rearrangement joins TRBV6-1 to TRBJ2-2, with 12 bases lining up with TRBD2. CDR1 is MNHNS and CDR2 is SASEGT in the germline V gene. V shed 2 bases and J 5 bases; nucleotides not matched to a gene: 3. The CDR3 is 16 amino acids.

The CDR3 loop reads CASSLGTGRDNSPLHF. CDR3 bases: TGTGCCAGCAGCTTAGGGACAGGGAGGGATAATTCACCCCTCCACTTT. The chain is built from TRBV7-3 and TRBJ1-6; 9 nucleotides line up with TRBD1. The CDR3 totals 16 residues. The germline V gene has CDR1 SGHTA and CDR2 FQGTGA. V lost 2 bases and J lost 5; bases outside the gene matches: 4.

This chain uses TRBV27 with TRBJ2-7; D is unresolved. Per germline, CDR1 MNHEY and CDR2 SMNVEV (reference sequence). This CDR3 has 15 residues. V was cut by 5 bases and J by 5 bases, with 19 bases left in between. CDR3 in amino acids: CASSPELGWVHEQYF. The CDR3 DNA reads TGTGCCAGCAGTCCCGAGTTGGGTTGGGTCCACGAGCAGTACTTC.

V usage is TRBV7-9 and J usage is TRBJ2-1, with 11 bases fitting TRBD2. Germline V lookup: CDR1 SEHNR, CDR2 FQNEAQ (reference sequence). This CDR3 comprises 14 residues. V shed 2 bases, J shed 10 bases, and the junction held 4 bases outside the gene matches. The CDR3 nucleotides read TGTGCCAGCAGCTTAACTAGCGGGAGTCGGGAGCAGTTCTTC. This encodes CASSLTSGSREQFF.

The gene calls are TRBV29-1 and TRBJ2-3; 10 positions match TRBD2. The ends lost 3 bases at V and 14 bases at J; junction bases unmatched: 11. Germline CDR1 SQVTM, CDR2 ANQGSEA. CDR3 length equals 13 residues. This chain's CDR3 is CSVDERGGILGYF. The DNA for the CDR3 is TGCAGCGTTGACGAGCGGGGGGGAATCCTAGGGTATTTT.